The rows below give T cell receptor beta chains drawn from one sample of a study of T cell changes during pregnancy in multiple sclerosis. Produced via immunoSEQ multiplex PCR; TCRdb's table is partial and in-frame only. The sample consists of around 100,000 clones, around 92% of them appearing once. The specimen was peripheral blood, collected after pregnancy. The receptors here all came from a female donor with multiple sclerosis, enrolled in a pregnancy study. Each CDR3 is given with its conserved first and last residue. The D gene is left open where the match is weak. Expanded clones are given a class, and other clones once, few, many or no size at all.

D gene: TRBD1
clone size: -
J gene: TRBJ1-1
V gene: TRBV19
CDR3 protein: CASSTWDRMNTEAFF
CDR3 DNA: TGTGCCAGTAGTACTTGGGACAGGATGAACACTGAAGCTTTCTTT

D gene: -
clone size: -
J gene: TRBJ2-2
V gene: TRBV5-1
CDR3 protein: CASSLQGRNTGELFF
CDR3 DNA: TGCGCCAGCAGCTTGCAGGGGAGGAACACCGGGGAGCTGTTTTTT

D gene: -
clone size: -
J gene: TRBJ2-7
V gene: TRBV5-5
CDR3 protein: CASSLGRVESAYEQYF
CDR3 DNA: TGTGCCAGCAGCTTGGGGAGAGTGGAGTCTGCCTACGAGCAGTACTTC

D gene: -
clone size: -
J gene: TRBJ1-1
V gene: TRBV9
CDR3 protein: CASSVARGGTEAFF
CDR3 DNA: TGTGCCAGCAGCGTAGCTAGGGGAGGCACTGAAGCTTTCTTT

D gene: -
clone size: -
J gene: TRBJ2-3
V gene: TRBV7-2
CDR3 protein: CASSSEGLDIPDTQYF
CDR3 DNA: TGTGCCAGCAGCTCAGAGGGACTGGACATCCCGGATACGCAGTATTTT

D gene: TRBD2
clone size: -
J gene: TRBJ2-1
V gene: TRBV30
CDR3 protein: CAWSSAGEQFF
CDR3 DNA: TGTGCCTGGAGTTCAGCGGGGGAGCAGTTCTTC

D gene: -
clone size: -
J gene: TRBJ2-3
V gene: TRBV30
CDR3 protein: CAWSPLDRLTDTQYF
CDR3 DNA: TGTGCCTGGAGTCCGCTTGACAGGCTCACAGATACGCAGTATTTT

D gene: -
clone size: many
J gene: TRBJ1-2
V gene: TRBV27
CDR3 protein: CASSPEGNYGYTF
CDR3 DNA: TGTGCCAGCTCTCCCGAGGGAAACTATGGCTACACCTTC

D gene: TRBD2
clone size: -
J gene: TRBJ2-1
V gene: TRBV5-4
CDR3 protein: CASSPPPGGAQGEQFF
CDR3 DNA: TGTGCCAGCAGCCCGCCGCCCGGGGGGGCCCAAGGTGAGCAGTTCTTC

D gene: TRBD2
clone size: -
J gene: TRBJ2-5
V gene: TRBV7-2
CDR3 protein: CASSLVGLAGAETQYF
CDR3 DNA: TGTGCCAGCAGCTTAGTTGGACTAGCGGGGGCAGAGACCCAGTACTTC

D gene: TRBD1
clone size: -
J gene: TRBJ2-5
V gene: TRBV30
CDR3 protein: CAKGQGAGTQYF
CDR3 DNA: TGTGCTAAAGGACAGGGGGCAGGGACCCAGTACTTC

D gene: TRBD2
clone size: -
J gene: TRBJ2-1
V gene: TRBV14
CDR3 protein: CASSQASSGRSEQFF
CDR3 DNA: TGTGCCAGCAGCCAAGCATCTAGCGGGAGGAGCGAGCAGTTCTTC

D gene: -
clone size: -
J gene: TRBJ1-1
V gene: TRBV10-3
CDR3 protein: CAISESGTQEAFF
CDR3 DNA: TGTGCCATCAGTGAGTCGGGGACACAAGAAGCTTTCTTT

D gene: TRBD1
clone size: -
J gene: TRBJ2-1
V gene: TRBV11-3
CDR3 protein: CASSLGQGAFSYNEQFF
CDR3 DNA: TGTGCCAGCAGCCTCGGACAGGGGGCCTTCTCCTACAATGAGCAGTTCTTC

D gene: -
clone size: few
J gene: TRBJ2-5
V gene: TRBV12-5
CDR3 protein: CASGPIAETQYF
CDR3 DNA: TGTGCTAGTGGTCCGATCGCGGAGACCCAGTACTTC

D gene: TRBD2
clone size: -
J gene: TRBJ2-7
V gene: TRBV14
CDR3 protein: CASSQDTFGTSGRLIKQYF
CDR3 DNA: TGTGCCAGCAGCCAAGATACTTTCGGGACTAGCGGACGACTAATAAAGCAGTACTTC

D gene: -
clone size: -
J gene: TRBJ1-1
V gene: TRBV5-4
CDR3 protein: CASSSPGPLNTEAFF
CDR3 DNA: TGTGCCAGCAGCTCGCCGGGTCCCTTGAACACTGAAGCTTTCTTT

D gene: -
clone size: -
J gene: TRBJ2-1
V gene: TRBV4-3
CDR3 protein: CASSQDLVQTYNEQFF
CDR3 DNA: TGCGCCAGCAGCCAAGATCTCGTACAAACCTACAATGAGCAGTTCTTC

D gene: -
clone size: once
J gene: TRBJ1-5
V gene: TRBV4-3
CDR3 protein: CASSQGAWAPNQPQHF
CDR3 DNA: TGCGCCAGCAGCCAAGGCGCTTGGGCGCCCAATCAGCCCCAGCATTTT

D gene: -
clone size: -
J gene: TRBJ1-3
V gene: TRBV6-1
CDR3 protein: CASSEAPGNTGTIYF
CDR3 DNA: TGTGCCAGCAGTGAAGCGCCCGGGAATACGGGCACCATATATTTT

D gene: -
clone size: -
J gene: TRBJ1-4
V gene: TRBV5-1
CDR3 protein: CASSLRSNEKLFF
CDR3 DNA: TGCGCCAGCAGCTTACGGAGTAATGAAAAACTGTTTTTT

D gene: -
clone size: -
J gene: TRBJ1-1
V gene: TRBV29-1
CDR3 protein: CSVEKGGGNTEAFF
CDR3 DNA: TGCAGCGTTGAAAAGGGAGGGGGTAACACTGAAGCTTTCTTT

D gene: -
clone size: -
J gene: TRBJ1-4
V gene: TRBV6-6
CDR3 protein: CASSYPGSTNEKLFF
CDR3 DNA: TGTGCCAGCAGTTACCCGGGTTCAACTAATGAAAAACTGTTTTTT

D gene: TRBD1
clone size: -
J gene: TRBJ2-7
V gene: TRBV27
CDR3 protein: CARPRQGFSYEQYF
CDR3 DNA: TGTGCCAGACCCCGACAGGGCTTCTCCTACGAGCAGTACTTC

D gene: TRBD2
clone size: -
J gene: TRBJ2-3
V gene: TRBV15
CDR3 protein: CATSRDPKLAPFTDTQYF
CDR3 DNA: TGTGCCACCAGCAGAGATCCCAAACTAGCGCCTTTCACAGATACGCAGTATTTT

D gene: -
clone size: -
J gene: TRBJ2-1
V gene: TRBV6-1
CDR3 protein: CASSLGWNEQFF
CDR3 DNA: TGTGCCAGCAGCCTAGGATGGAACGAGCAGTTCTTC